Here is one TCR beta chain with its context. Its antigen remains unidentified. The data belong to a study of CD8+CD57+ T cells in acquired aplastic anemia. The use of genomic DNA as template underpinned the TCR beta VDJ and CDR3 profiling. Each CDR3 protein is one row after TCRdb ran MiXCR on the reads. The table includes some 160,000 distinct CDR3 sequences, less than 50% detected once. The authors sequenced patients whose flow cytometry had shown CD8+CD57+ cell expansion. With V trimmed by 6 bases and J by 5 bases, 4 bases remained unmatched. The CDR3 has 14 residues. Germline V gene lookup returns CDR1 MGHDK and CDR2 SYGVNS. Study results and limitations: Patients and controls had in common 25 to 30 CD8+ CDR3 sequences. Controls did not differ significantly from patients in CD8+ Simpson's diversity.

This sequence was found in a human donor with aplastic anemia. The V gene is TRBV25-1, the J gene TRBJ2-1; 10 bases agree with TRBD2. The sequencing sample was made of sorted CD4+, CD8+, or CD8+CD57+ T cells (not recorded which) from PBMCs. This CDR3 is CASSVAGGHNEQFF. The CDR3 coding sequence is TGTGCCAGCAGCGTAGCGGGAGGTCACAATGAGCAGTTCTTC.